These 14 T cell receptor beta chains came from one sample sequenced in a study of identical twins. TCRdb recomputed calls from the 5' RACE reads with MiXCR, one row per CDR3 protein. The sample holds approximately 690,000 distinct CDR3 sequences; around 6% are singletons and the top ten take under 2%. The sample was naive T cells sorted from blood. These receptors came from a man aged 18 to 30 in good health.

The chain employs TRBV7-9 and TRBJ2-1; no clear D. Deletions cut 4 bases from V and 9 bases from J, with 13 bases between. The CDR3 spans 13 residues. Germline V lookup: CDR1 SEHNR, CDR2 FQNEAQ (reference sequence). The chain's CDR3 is CASSSRGVPEQFF. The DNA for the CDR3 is TGTGCCAGCAGCTCCCGAGGCGTGCCTGAGCAGTTCTTC.

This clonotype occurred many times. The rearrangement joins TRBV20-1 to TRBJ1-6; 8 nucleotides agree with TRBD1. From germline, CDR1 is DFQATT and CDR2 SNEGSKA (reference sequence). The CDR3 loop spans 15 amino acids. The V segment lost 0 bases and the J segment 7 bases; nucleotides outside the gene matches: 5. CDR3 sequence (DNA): TGCAGTGCTAGAGATAGGACAGGGCCCAATTCACCCCTCCACTTT. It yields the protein CSARDRTGPNSPLHF.

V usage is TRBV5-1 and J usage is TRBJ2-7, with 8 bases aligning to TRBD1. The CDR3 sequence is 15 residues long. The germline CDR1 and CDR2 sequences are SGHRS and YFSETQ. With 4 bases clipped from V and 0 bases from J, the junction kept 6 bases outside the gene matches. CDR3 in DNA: TGCGCCAGCAGCGGCGGGACAGGTCTCTCCTACGAGCAGTACTTC. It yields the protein CASSGGTGLSYEQYF. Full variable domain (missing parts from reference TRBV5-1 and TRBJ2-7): KAGVTQTPRYLIKTRGQQVTLSCSPISGHRSVSWYQQTPGQGLQFLFEYFSETQRNKGNFPGRFSGRQFSNSRSEMNVSTLELGDSALYLCASSGGTGLSYEQYFGPGTRLTVT.

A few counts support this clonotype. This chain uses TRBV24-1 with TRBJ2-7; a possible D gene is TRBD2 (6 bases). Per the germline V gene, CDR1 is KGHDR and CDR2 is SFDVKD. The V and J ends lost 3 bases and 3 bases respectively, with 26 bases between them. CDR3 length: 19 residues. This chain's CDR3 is CATSDHAPSGSGIVYEQYF. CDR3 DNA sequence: TGTGCCACCAGTGATCATGCCCCCTCGGGTAGCGGAATTGTCTACGAGCAGTACTTC.

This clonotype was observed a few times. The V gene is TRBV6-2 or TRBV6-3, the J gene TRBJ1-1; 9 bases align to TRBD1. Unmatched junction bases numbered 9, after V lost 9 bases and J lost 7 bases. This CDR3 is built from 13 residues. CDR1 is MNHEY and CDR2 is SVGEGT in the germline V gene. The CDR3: CASGDRAYVEAFF. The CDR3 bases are TGTGCCAGTGGGGACAGGGCCTACGTTGAAGCTTTCTTT.

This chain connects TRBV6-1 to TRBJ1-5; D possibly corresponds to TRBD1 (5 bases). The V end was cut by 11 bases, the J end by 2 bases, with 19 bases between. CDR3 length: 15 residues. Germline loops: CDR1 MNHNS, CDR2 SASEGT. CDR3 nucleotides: TGTGCCTCTCGGCAGGGAACGCGGGGCAATCAGCCCCAGCATTTT. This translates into CASRQGTRGNQPQHF.

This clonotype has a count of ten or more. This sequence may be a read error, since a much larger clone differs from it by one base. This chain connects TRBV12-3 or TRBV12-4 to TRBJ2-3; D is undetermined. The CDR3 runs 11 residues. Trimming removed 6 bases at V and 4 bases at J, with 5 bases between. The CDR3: CASSHPDTQYF. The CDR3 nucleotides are TGTGCCAGCAGCCACCCAGATACGCAGTATTTT.

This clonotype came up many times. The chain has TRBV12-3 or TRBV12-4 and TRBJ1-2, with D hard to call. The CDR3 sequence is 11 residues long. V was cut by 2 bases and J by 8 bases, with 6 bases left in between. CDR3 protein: CASSLSSGYTF. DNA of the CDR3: TGTGCCAGCAGTTTAAGCTCCGGCTACACCTTC.

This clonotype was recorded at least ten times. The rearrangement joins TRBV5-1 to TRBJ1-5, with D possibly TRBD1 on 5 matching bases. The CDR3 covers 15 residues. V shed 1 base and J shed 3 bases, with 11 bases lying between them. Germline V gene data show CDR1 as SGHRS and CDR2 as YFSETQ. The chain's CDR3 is CASSLSGGANQPQHF. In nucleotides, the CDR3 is TGCGCCAGCAGCTTGTCGGGGGGTGCCAATCAGCCCCAGCATTTT.

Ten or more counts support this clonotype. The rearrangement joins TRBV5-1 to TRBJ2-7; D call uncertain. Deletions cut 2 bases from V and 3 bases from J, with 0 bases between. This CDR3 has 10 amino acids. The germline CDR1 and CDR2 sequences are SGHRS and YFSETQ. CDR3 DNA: TGCGCCAGCAGCTTCTACGAGCAGTACGTC. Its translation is CASSFYEQYV.

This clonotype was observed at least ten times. The CDR3 is CASRKTGTVYNEQFF. The CDR3 DNA reads TGTGCCAGCAGAAAAACCGGGACAGTCTACAATGAGCAGTTCTTC. The chain uses TRBV12-3 or TRBV12-4 and TRBJ2-1; TRBD1 matches 7 bases. The CDR3 totals 15 residues. V shed 6 bases, J shed 3 bases, and the junction held 8 bases outside the gene matches.

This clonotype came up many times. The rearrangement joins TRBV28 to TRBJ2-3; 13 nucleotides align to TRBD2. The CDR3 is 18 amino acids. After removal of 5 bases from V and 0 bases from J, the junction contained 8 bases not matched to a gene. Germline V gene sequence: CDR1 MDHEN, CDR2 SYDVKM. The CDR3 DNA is TGTGCCAGCAGTCAAACCGGGACTAGCGGGGCTAGCACAGATACGCAGTATTTT. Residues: CASSQTGTSGASTDTQYF. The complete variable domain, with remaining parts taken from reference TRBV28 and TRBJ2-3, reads DVKVTQSSRYLVKRTGEKVFLECVQDMDHENMFWYRQDPGLGLRLIYFSYDVKMKEKGDIPEGYSVSREKKERFSLILESASTNQTSMYLCASSQTGTSGASTDTQYFGPGTRLTVL.

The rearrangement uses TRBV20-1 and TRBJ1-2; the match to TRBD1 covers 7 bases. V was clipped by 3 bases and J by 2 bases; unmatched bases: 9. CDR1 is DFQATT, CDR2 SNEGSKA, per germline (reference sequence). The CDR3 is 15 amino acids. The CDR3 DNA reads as TGCAGTGCTAGTGCACAGGGGCAGGGAAACTATGGCTACACCTTC. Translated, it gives CSASAQGQGNYGYTF.

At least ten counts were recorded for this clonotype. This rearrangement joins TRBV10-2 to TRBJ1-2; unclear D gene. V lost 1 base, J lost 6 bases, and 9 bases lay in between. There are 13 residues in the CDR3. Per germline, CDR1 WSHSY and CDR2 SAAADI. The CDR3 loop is CASSELGGNGYTF. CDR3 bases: TGCGCCAGCAGTGAGTTGGGTGGTAATGGCTACACCTTC.